This T cell receptor (beta chain) was recorded in a study of blood T cell repertoires in COVID-19. Study-wide background: From the United States, Italy and Spain came samples of acute and convalescent COVID-19. Sources were T cells, B-cell-depleted T cells, or PBMCs; the material itself was cDNA or gDNA.

The CDR3 contains 14 residues. The germline CDR1 and CDR2 sequences are SGHAT and FQNNGV. V shed 4 bases, J shed 8 bases, and the junction held 6 bases outside the gene matches. Data came from immunoSEQ multiplex PCR; TCRdb stores just in-frame clones and leaves some out. The data show under 400,000 clones, roughly 88% seen once. The TCR originated in a woman aged 30 to 39 with COVID-19, enrolled during active disease. The V gene is TRBV11-2, the J gene TRBJ2-1, with TRBD1 identical over 9 bases. The sequencing input was peripheral blood. The CDR3 is CASSSLDRGDEQFF. CDR3 DNA sequence: TGTGCCAGCAGCTCCTTGGACAGGGGCGATGAGCAGTTCTTC.